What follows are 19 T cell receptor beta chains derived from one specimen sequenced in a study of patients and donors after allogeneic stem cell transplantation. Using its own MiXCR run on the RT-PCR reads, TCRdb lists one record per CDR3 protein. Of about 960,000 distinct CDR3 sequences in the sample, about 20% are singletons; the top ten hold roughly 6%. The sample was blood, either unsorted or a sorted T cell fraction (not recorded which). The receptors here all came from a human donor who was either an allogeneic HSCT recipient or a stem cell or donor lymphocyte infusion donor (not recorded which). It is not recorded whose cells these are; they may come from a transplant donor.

The CDR3 nucleotides read TGTGCCAGTAGTATAGAGACTAGCACTTACGAGCAGTACTTC. Its translation: CASSIETSTYEQYF. V usage is TRBV19 and J usage is TRBJ2-7; TRBD2 agrees at 7 bases. The V gene's germline CDR1 is LNHDA and CDR2 SQIVND (reference sequence). CDR3 length: 14 amino acids. The ends lost 0 bases at V and 4 bases at J; junction bases unmatched: 3. The whole variable domain, remainder taken from reference TRBV19 and TRBJ2-7, is DGGITQSPKYLFRKEGQNVTLSCEQNLNHDAMYWYRQDPGQGLRLIYYSQIVNDFQKGDIAEGYSVSREKKESFPLTVTSAQKNPTAFYLCASSIETSTYEQYFGPGTRLTVT.

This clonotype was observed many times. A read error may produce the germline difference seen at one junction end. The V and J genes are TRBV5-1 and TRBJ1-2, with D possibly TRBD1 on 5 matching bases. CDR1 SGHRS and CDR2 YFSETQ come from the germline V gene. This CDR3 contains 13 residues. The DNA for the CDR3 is TGTGCCAGCAGTTTAGCAGGGAACTATGGCTACACCTTC. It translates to CASSLAGNYGYTF. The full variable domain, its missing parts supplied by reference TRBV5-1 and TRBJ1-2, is KAGVTQTPRYLIKTRGQQVTLSCSPISGHRSVSWYQQTPGQGLQFLFEYFSETQRNKGNFPGRFSGRQFSNSRSEMNVSTLELGDSALYLCASSLAGNYGYTFGSGTRLTVV.

CDR3 sequence reads: CASSELAGSSYEQYF. CDR3 nucleotide sequence: TGTGCCAGCAGTGAACTAGCGGGGAGCTCCTACGAGCAGTACTTC. The V call is TRBV2, the J call TRBJ2-7; 9 bases are shared with TRBD2. CDR1 SNHLY and CDR2 FYNNEI come from the germline V gene. CDR3 length equals 15 residues. With 2 bases clipped from V and 0 bases from J, the junction kept 2 bases outside the gene matches.

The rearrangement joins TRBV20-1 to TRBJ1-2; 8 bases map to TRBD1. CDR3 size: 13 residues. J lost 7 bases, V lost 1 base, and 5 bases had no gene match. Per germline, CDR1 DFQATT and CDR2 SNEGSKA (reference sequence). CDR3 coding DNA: TGCAGTGCTAGAGGCGACAGGGGTGGTGGCTACACCTTC. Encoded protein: CSARGDRGGGYTF.

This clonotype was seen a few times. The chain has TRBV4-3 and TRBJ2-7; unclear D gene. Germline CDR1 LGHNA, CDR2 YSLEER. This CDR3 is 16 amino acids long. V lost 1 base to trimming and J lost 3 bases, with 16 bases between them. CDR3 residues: CASSQVRQEEYYEQYF. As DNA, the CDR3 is TGCGCCAGCAGCCAAGTAAGGCAGGAAGAATACTACGAGCAGTACTTC.

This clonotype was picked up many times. CDR3 bases: TGCGCCAGCAGCTTGGAGGGACAGGGGACTGAAAAACTGTTTTTT. It yields the protein CASSLEGQGTEKLFF. The V and J genes are TRBV5-1 and TRBJ1-4; 10 bases are a match to TRBD1. The CDR3 is made up of 15 amino acids. Looked up from germline, CDR1 is SGHRS and CDR2 is YFSETQ. V trimming: 0 bases; J trimming: 7 bases; junction bases outside the gene matches: 3.

CDR3 residues: CASSFGRRGNTQYF. The CDR3 DNA is TGTGCCAGCAGTTTCGGGCGAAGGGGAAATACGCAGTATTTT. The chain employs TRBV12-3 or TRBV12-4 and TRBJ2-3; D may be TRBD1 (5 bases). V lost 3 bases, J lost 7 bases, and 14 bases lay in between. The CDR3 has 14 amino acids.

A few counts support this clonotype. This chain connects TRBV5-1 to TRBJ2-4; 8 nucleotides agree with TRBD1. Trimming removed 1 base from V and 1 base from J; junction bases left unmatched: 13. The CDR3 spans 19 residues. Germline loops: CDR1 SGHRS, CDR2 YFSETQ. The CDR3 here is CASSLLRTGPRGAKNIQYF. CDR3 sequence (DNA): TGCGCCAGCAGCTTGCTCCGGACAGGGCCTAGGGGGGCCAAAAACATTCAGTACTTC.

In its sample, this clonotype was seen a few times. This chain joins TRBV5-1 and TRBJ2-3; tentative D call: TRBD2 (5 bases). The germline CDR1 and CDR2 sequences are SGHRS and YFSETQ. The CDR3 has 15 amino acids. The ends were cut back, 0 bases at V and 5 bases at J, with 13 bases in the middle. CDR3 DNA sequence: TGCGCCAGCAGCTTGGCCCTAGTGGCGGGAGATACGCAGTATTTT. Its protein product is CASSLALVAGDTQYF.

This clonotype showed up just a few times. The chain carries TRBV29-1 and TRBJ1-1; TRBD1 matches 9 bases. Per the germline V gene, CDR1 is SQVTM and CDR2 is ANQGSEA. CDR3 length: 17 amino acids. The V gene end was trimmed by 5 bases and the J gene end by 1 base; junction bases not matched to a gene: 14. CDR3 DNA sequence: TGCAGCGTTCATGCCGGGACAGGGCCCTTCAGGAACACTGAAGCTTTCTTT. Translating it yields CSVHAGTGPFRNTEAFF.

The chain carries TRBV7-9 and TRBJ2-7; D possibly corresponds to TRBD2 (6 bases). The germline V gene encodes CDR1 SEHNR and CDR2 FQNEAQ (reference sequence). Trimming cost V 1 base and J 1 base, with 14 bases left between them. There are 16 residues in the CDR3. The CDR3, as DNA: TGTGCCAGCAGCTTAGTGTTAGCGGAGCAATCCTACGAGCAGTACTTC. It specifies CASSLVLAEQSYEQYF.

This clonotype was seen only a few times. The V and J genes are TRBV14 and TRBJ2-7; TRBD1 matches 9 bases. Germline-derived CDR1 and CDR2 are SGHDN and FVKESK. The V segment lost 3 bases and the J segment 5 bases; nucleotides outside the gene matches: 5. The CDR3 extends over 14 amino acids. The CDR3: CASSHRTGDHEQYF. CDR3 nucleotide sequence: TGTGCCAGCAGCCACAGGACAGGGGACCACGAGCAGTACTTC.

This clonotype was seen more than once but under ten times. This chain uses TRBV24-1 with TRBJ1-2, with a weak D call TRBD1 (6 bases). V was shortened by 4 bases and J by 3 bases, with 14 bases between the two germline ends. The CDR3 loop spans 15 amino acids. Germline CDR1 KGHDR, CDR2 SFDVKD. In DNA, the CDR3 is TGTGCCACCAGTGAGCGGGACGCAGGGGACTATGGCTACACCTTC. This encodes CATSERDAGDYGYTF.

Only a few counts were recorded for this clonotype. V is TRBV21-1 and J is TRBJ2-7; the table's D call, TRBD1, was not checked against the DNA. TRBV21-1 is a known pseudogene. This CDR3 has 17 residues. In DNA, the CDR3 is TGTGCCAGCCCTAGGGGCCGAAAACGGTACATCTTCTACGAGCAGTACTTC. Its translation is CASPRGRKRYIFYEQYF.

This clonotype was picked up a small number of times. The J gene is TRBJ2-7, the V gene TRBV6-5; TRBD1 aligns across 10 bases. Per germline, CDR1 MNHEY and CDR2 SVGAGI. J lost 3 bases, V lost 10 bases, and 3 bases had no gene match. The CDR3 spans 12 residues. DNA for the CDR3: TGTGCCATTGGGACAGGGGTCTACGAGCAGTACTTC. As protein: CAIGTGVYEQYF.

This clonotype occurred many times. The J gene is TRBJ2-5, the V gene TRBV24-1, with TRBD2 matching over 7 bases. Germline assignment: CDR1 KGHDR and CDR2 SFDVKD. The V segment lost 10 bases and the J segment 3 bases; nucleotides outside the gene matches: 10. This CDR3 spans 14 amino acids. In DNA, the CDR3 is TGTGCCACGAGCCATCCGCGGGGGAAAGAGACCCAGTACTTC. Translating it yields CATSHPRGKETQYF.

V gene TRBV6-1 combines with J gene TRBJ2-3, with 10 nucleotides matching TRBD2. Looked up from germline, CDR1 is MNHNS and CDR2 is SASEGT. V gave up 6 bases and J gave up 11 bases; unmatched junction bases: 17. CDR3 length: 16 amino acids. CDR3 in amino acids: CASSSSGGAPRRGQYF. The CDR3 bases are TGTGCCAGCAGCTCTAGCGGGGGCGCACCCCGGAGGGGGCAGTATTTT.

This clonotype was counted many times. The CDR3: CASSSEAFF. CDR3 sequence (DNA): TGTGCCAGCAGTAGCGAAGCTTTCTTT. The chain employs TRBV6-6 and TRBJ1-1, with unresolved D. This CDR3 comprises 9 residues. In germline, CDR1 is MNHNY, CDR2 SVGAGI (reference sequence). Trimming shortened V by 5 bases and J by 8 bases, and 3 bases separated the two germline ends.

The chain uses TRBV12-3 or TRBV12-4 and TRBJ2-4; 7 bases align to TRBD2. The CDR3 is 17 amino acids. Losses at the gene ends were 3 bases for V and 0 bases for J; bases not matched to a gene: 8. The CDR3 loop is CASSFGAGLLAKNIQYF. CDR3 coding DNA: TGTGCCAGCAGTTTTGGGGCGGGACTACTAGCCAAAAACATTCAGTACTTC.